This T cell receptor (beta chain) was identified in a study of radiation and T cells in renal cell carcinoma (dated by TCRdb to the early 2020s). Context from the whole study: TCR beta sequencing covered 53 samples in total, comprising roughly 25 tumors and approximately 27 peripheral blood samples. The last blood draw occurred 4 weeks after radiation, at the same time as nephrectomy. Across all 50 or so samples, 4,016,671 unique CDR3 nucleotide sequences, encoding roughly 3 million unique CDR3 amino acid sequences, were identified. General findings and caveats noted by the study authors: Because no pretreatment tumor biopsies were available, whether clonotypes were present in the tumor at baseline could not be determined. The single-armed trial design could not address effects of radiation dose or scheduling on the TCR repertoire. Tracking of blood repertoire dynamics stopped at four to five weeks after treatment, with no follow-up past that point. In blood, the top tumor clonotypes increased between baseline and 2 weeks post-radiation and then shrank by 4 weeks, which suggests that tumor-resident clones expanded only transiently.

The immunoSEQ kit was used, according to the manufacturer's recommendations, to generate TCR beta libraries from genomic DNA. To prepare the libraries, a first multiplex PCR with proprietary primers was run, followed by a second PCR that added unique barcodes, and a bead cleanup was done after each round. Each sample batch included a kit-provided positive control reaction and a negative control reaction. The final libraries were assessed on an Agilent 4200 TapeStation D1000 ScreenTape, pooled by volume, and quantified by qPCR. An Illumina NextSeq500 fitted with a MidOutput 150-cycle cartridge performed the sequencing, running 156 Read1 cycles and 15 Index1 cycles with the kit's custom primers. The pooled library was loaded at 0.85 to 1 pM, with a roughly 18% PhiX control spiked in. As for how the authors treated the data: Vendor-processed data were analyzed in R, and a clonotype was defined as all T cells sharing the same CDR3 nucleotide sequence. For clone abundance analyses, frequencies were normalized to the 10,000 most abundant clones per sample. Public T cell clones, averaging fewer than five per sample, were removed before analysis. A difference in abundance of at least 32-fold between compartments was used to define tumor-enriched and baseline blood-enriched clonotypes. A beta-binomial differential abundance model was applied to find clonotypes that expanded or contracted between blood time points. Similarity between tumor and blood repertoires was quantified using the Baroni-Urbani and Buser coefficient, and groups were compared with two-tailed Wilcoxon tests in R. TCRdb took this table from immuneACCESS and kept in-frame rearrangements with V and J called. Such tables lack part of the clones; where checked against another copy, unresolved V genes explain under half of the gap, and the rest is unexplained. V and J calls and clone size are given by that table; D and trimming were obtained from the DNA. Counted in this sample were roughly 100,000 clones; 70% to 85% of them appeared once. The ten largest account for approximately 7.8% of the sample.

As regards this clone: Its antigen specificity is not known. No per-base quality is available; no much larger clone lies one base away.

The time point label of this sample denotes: blood 4 weeks post-SBRT, at nephrectomy. The sample's treatment or condition label, decoded: 15 Gy SBRT to primary tumor, nephrectomy 4 weeks later. Samples came from a clinical trial, in which primary renal cell carcinomas received 15 Gy stereotactic body radiation therapy followed by nephrectomy 4 weeks later. Serial peripheral blood from radiation-treated patients was sampled at baseline, 2 weeks and 4 weeks after SBRT to track tumor-enriched clonotypes. All patients had renal cell carcinoma with clear cell pathology. The QIAamp DNA Blood Mini Kit (Qiagen) was used to prepare genomic DNA for TCR sequencing. The analyses included just those samples that passed every quality control check. The CDR3 runs 15 residues from the cysteine to the phenylalanine. Only the CDR3 portion is preserved as DNA: 45 bases, with reading frame beginning at the first base. V loses 4 bases of germline sequence and J loses 4 bases, and the interval between the two ends is 14 bases. The germline V gene (reference sequence) gives CDR1 as LNHDA and CDR2 as SQIVND.

This TCR was sampled from a man aged 55 to 70 with renal cell carcinoma. The specimen comprised blood, sampled from a patient whose treatment included radiotherapy and nephrectomy. The rearrangement combines TRBV19 with TRBJ2-1, with the D gene not confidently named. Here the CDR3 is given as CASSTWDRRYNEQFF. DNA sequence: TGTGCCAGTAGTACCTGGGATCGACGATACAATGAGCAGTTCTTC.